The entry that follows covers one T cell receptor (beta chain) sequence. What it recognizes is unknown. 60 Vbeta and 13 Jbeta primers were used in PCR. TCRdb keeps only in-frame clones here, not all; method: immunoSEQ multiplex PCR. This table holds around 200,000 clones, around four fifths found once. This sample was taken from a study of cytomegalovirus exposure and HLA in healthy donors. Study-level points and caveats: The study dropped some indistinguishable V segments, TRBV6-2 and TRBV6-3 among them. The authors listed some 150 TCR beta chains as cytomegalovirus-associated. The availability of immune exposure information extended only to CMV serostatus.

Trimming removed 3 bases from V and 1 base from J; junction bases left unmatched: 0. The CDR3 loop spans 15 amino acids. Germline V gene data show CDR1 as SGHVS and CDR2 as FQNEAQ. The J gene is TRBJ2-3, the V gene TRBV7-8; the match to TRBD2 covers 11 bases. Sequenced: PBMCs. This sequence originates from a woman in her forties or fifties in good health and CMV-seropositive. The CDR3: CASSFSGGGTDTQYF. The CDR3 region has the DNA TGTGCCAGCAGCTTTAGCGGGGGGGGCACAGATACGCAGTATTTT.